Many counts were recorded for the clone carrying this TCR beta chain. Its antigen is not identified. This CDR3 is built from 12 residues. CDR1 and CDR2 (germline): DFQATT, SNEGSKA (reference sequence). The ends were cut back, 2 bases at V and 7 bases at J, with 11 bases in the middle. The entry originates in a study of naive and memory T cell subsets. Study findings and constraints: TCR abundance followed a power law differing between naive and memory subsets. In naive cells, over 95% of TCR sequences were seen only once.

The beta constant-region primer was an equimolar mix of two oligonucleotides covering TRBC1 and TRBC2. Ligated cDNA was amplified by four rounds of PCR with nested alpha and beta constant-region primers and SP2. TCRdb reprocessed the UMI-ligation and nested PCR reads via MiXCR and lists one record per CDR3 protein. The sample consists of some 15,000 distinct CDR3 sequences, roughly 9% of them appearing once. Cells stained for CD3, CD4, CD8, CD45RA and CD27 were sorted into four subsets. This sequence was found in a human donor in good health. The V call is TRBV20-1, the J call TRBJ1-1; possibly TRBD1 for D (5 bases). Sequenced input: central memory CD8+ T cells from blood. CDR3 DNA: TGCAGTGCTAGAACACAGGTGTATGAAGCTTTCTTT. This translates into CSARTQVYEAFF.